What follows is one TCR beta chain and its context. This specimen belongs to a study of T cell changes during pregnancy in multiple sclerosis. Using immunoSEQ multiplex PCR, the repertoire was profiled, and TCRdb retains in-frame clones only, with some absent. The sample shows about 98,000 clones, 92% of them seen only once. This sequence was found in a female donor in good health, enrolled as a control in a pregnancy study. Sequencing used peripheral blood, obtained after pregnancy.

For the CDR3, the DNA is TGTGCCAGCAGTTTCCCCGGACAGGGGGCTTTGTCTTTCTTT. Translation: CASSFPGQGALSFF. The chain joins TRBV28 to TRBJ1-1; 11 bases map to TRBD1. CDR1 and CDR2 (germline): MDHEN, SYDVKM. The V and J ends lost 3 bases and 12 bases, in that order; junction bases with no gene match: 9. This CDR3 contains 14 residues.